This T cell receptor (beta chain) was captured in a study of blood T cell repertoires in COVID-19. About the study: Whether acute or convalescent, the COVID-19 samples came from the United States, Italy and Spain. T cells, B-cell-depleted T cells, or PBMCs provided the cDNA or gDNA that served as material.

In its sample, this clone was seen a few times. Deletions cut 4 bases from V and 2 bases from J, with 18 bases between. Germline values: CDR1 SNHLY, CDR2 FYNNEI. This CDR3 contains 16 residues. In the source study's methods: Reference gene primer amplification gave estimated nucleated cell counts. This table comes from immunoSEQ multiplex PCR, and its TCRdb copy is limited to in-frame clones, with some not included. V and J calls and clone size are those listed in that table; D and trimming were worked out from the DNA. This sample has tens of thousands of clones, with approximately 81% found just once.

The chain uses TRBV2 and TRBJ2-7, with D maybe TRBD2 (5 bases). The TCR comes from a woman of 80 years or more with active or convalescent COVID-19. The sample was peripheral blood. CDR3 in amino acids: CASSGENGISTYEQYF. CDR3 DNA: TGTGCCAGCAGTGGGGAAAACGGGATATCAACCTACGAGCAGTACTTC.